This T cell receptor beta chain came from a study of blood T cell repertoires in COVID-19. About the research overall: Acute-phase and convalescent COVID-19 samples originated in the United States, Italy and Spain. The cDNA or gDNA used as material had been derived from T cells, B-cell-depleted T cells, or PBMCs.

CDR1 WNHNN and CDR2 SYGVQD come from the germline V gene (reference sequence). The CDR3 has 17 residues. The V and J ends lost 0 bases and 3 bases respectively, with 12 bases between them. Profiled with immunoSEQ multiplex PCR; TCRdb holds only in-frame clones, not every one. The sample has about 440,000 clones, around nine tenths seen once. Participant age was 18 to 89 years, and participants resided in fewer than 25 US areas. Cohort placement rested on clinical history that participants reported themselves. What was sequenced was PBMCs or T cells enriched from blood (not recorded which). The chain links TRBV10-1 to TRBJ2-6, with D possibly TRBD2 on 5 matching bases. This clonotype was sampled from a woman younger than 35 with acute COVID-19. The CDR3 sequence is CASSESTGIGGANVLTF. CDR3 DNA sequence: TGCGCCAGCAGTGAGTCGACGGGGATCGGTGGGGCCAACGTCCTGACTTTC.